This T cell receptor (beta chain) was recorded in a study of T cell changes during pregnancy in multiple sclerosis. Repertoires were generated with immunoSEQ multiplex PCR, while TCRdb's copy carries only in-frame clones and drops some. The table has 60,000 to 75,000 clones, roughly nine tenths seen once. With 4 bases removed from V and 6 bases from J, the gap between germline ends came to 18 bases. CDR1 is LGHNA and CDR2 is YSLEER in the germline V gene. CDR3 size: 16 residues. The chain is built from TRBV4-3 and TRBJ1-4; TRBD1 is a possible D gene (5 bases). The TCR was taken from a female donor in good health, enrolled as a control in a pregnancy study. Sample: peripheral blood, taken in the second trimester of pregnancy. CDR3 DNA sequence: TGCGCCAGCAGCCTCTGGGACGGGGGGGAAGATGAAAAACTGTTTTTT. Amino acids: CASSLWDGGEDEKLFF.